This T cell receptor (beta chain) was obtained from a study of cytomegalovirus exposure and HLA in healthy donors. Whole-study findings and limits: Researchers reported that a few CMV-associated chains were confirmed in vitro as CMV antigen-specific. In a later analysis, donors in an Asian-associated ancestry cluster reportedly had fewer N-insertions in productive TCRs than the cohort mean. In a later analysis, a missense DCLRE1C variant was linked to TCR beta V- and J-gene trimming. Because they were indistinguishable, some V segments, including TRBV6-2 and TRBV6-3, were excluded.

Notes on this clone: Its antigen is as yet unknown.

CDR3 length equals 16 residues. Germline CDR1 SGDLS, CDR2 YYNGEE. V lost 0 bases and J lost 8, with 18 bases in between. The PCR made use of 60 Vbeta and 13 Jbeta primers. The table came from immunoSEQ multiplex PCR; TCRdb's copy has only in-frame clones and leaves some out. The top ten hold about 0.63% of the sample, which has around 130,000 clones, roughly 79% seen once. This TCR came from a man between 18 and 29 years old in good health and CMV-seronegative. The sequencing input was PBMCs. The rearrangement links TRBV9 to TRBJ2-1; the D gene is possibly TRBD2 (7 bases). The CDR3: CASSVESGGGWDEQFF. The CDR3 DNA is TGTGCCAGCAGCGTAGAGTCGGGGGGCGGGTGGGATGAGCAGTTCTTC.